Presented here are 8 T cell receptor beta chains from one specimen sequenced in a study of CD8 T cells in Susac syndrome. A quantity of about 0.5 to 1 ug RNA underwent reverse transcription using random hexamers. MiXCR, run by TCRdb on the immunoSEQ multiplex PCR reads, gives a single entry per CDR3 protein. The sample carries 110,000 to 150,000 distinct CDR3 sequences, 90% to 96% recorded once. Sequencing used CD4+ T cells from PBMCs. All receptors come from a human donor with Susac syndrome.

J is TRBJ1-5 and V is TRBV10-3; D call uncertain. Trimming took 0 bases from V and 7 from J, leaving 13 bases between them. The CDR3 consists of 15 residues. Germline CDR1 is ENHRY and CDR2 is SYGVKD. The CDR3 bases are TGTGCCATCAGTGAGTCCGGGTGGTATCCCCAGCCCCAGCATTTT. It specifies CAISESGWYPQPQHF.

This sequence joins TRBV5-6 and TRBJ2-3, with D unresolved. Germline V gene lookup returns CDR1 SGHDT and CDR2 YYEEEE. The CDR3 totals 12 residues. Trimming took 4 bases from V and 6 from J, leaving 9 bases between them. The CDR3 bases are TGTGCCAGCAGCCGAATCCACGATACGCAGTATTTT. Residues: CASSRIHDTQYF.

V usage is TRBV20-1 and J usage is TRBJ2-1, with D perhaps matching TRBD2 (5 bases). Trimming took off 6 bases at V and 4 bases at J, with 16 bases between the two ends. This CDR3 has 14 residues. In germline, CDR1 is DFQATT, CDR2 SNEGSKA (reference sequence). CDR3 coding DNA: TGCAGTGCAGCTTGGGCTAGAGGGTACAATGAGCAGTTCTTC. This encodes CSAAWARGYNEQFF.

The chain carries TRBV20-1 and TRBJ2-1; 10 nucleotides agree with TRBD2. The CDR3 covers 14 residues. The germline V gene encodes CDR1 DFQATT and CDR2 SNEGSKA (reference sequence). CDR3: CSAQLAGGNNEQFF. As DNA, the CDR3 is TGCAGCGCCCAATTAGCGGGGGGAAACAATGAGCAGTTCTTC.

The genes are TRBV28 and TRBJ2-1, with D perhaps given as TRBD1 or TRBD2 (6 bases each). Trimming stripped 5 bases from V and 6 bases from J, with 17 bases between. There are 15 residues in the CDR3. Germline V CDR1 and CDR2: MDHEN, SYDVKM. The CDR3 nucleotides read TGTGCCAGCAGTACCCACAAGGGGGGATCCAATGAGCAGTTCTTC. Its protein product is CASSTHKGGSNEQFF.

This chain uses TRBV6-6 with TRBJ1-3; TRBD1 might be the D (6 bases). The CDR3 is made up of 16 amino acids. Germline lookup yields CDR1 MNHNY and CDR2 SVGAGI (reference sequence). V was pared by 4 bases and J by 0 bases, with 13 bases between. The CDR3 region has the DNA TGTGCCAGCAGTTCCTCAGGGGCTTCCTCTGGAAACACCATATATTTT. This sequence encodes CASSSSGASSGNTIYF.

The chain links TRBV14 to TRBJ2-1; possible D gene TRBD2, 5 bases. This CDR3 is 15 amino acids long. Looked up from germline, CDR1 is SGHDN and CDR2 is FVKESK. V gave up 4 bases and J gave up 4 bases, with 14 bases separating them. CDR3 DNA sequence: TGTGCCAGCAGCCTCCCGCAGTCGGGGTACAATGAGCAGTTCTTC. It encodes CASSLPQSGYNEQFF.

The chain has TRBV11-2 and TRBJ2-5; 10 positions agree with TRBD2. Germline CDR1 is SGHAT and CDR2 is FQNNGV. The CDR3 covers 17 residues. Germline trimming cut 4 bases from V and 1 base from J; bases unmatched to any gene: 9. CDR3 region: CASSSHGSGGGQETQYF. The CDR3 region has the DNA TGTGCCAGCAGCTCACATGGGAGCGGGGGGGGCCAAGAGACCCAGTACTTC.